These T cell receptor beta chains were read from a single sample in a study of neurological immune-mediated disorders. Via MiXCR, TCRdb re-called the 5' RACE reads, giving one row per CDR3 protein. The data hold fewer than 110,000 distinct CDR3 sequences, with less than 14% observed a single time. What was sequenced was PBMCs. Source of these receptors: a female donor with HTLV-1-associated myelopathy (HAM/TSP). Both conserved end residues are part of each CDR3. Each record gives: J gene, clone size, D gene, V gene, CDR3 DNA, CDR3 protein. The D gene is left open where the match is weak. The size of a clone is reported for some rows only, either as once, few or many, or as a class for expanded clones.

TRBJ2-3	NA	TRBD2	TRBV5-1	TGCGCCAGTAGCGCTAGATCCGGGACTAGCGGGGGGGCCCGGTGCACAGATACGCAGTATTTT	CASSARSGTSGGARCTDTQYF
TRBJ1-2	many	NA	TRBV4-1	TGCGCCAGCAGCCAAGGGTCCATCAGGCATGATGGCTACACCTTC	CASSQGSIRHDGYTF
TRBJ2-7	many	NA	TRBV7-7	TGTGCCAGCAGCTTAGACAGGGCCTCCGAGCAGTACTTC	CASSLDRASEQYF
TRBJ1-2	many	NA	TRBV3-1	TGTGCCAGCAGCCTCCGGGACATTCCTAACTATGGCTACACCTTC	CASSLRDIPNYGYTF
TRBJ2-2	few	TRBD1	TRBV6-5	TGTGCCAGCATGGCAGGGGGCCGGAGAGAGTTGTTTTTT	CASMAGGRRELFF
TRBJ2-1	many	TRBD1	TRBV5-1	TGCGCCAGCAGCCCGAGAGGGGGACAGTACAATGAGCAGTTCTTC	CASSPRGGQYNEQFF
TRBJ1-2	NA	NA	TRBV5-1	TGCACCAGCAGCTTGGACGATGGGGGCTATGGCTACACCTTC	CTSSLDDGGYGYTF
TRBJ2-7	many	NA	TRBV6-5	TGTGCCAGCCTACCGACAGTTTCCCTAACTAACGAGCAGTACTTC	CASLPTVSLTNEQYF
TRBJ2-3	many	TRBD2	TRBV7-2	TGTGCCAGCAGCTCTCGAGCGGGGATAGATACGCAGTATTTT	CASSSRAGIDTQYF
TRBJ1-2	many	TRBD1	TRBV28	TGTGCCAGCAGTTTATCCGGGACAGGGGATAACTATGGCTACACCTTC	CASSLSGTGDNYGYTF
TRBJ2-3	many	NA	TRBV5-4	TGTGCCAGCAGCCTCTTTACCACAGATACGCAGTATTTT	CASSLFTTDTQYF
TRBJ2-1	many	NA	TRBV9	TGTGCCAGCAGCGCTCTCCGGGACCGGATTATCAATGAGCAGTTCTTC	CASSALRDRIINEQFF
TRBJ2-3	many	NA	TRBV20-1	TGCAGTGCTAGAGAGCTCCAGCGGCAAGATACGCAGTATTTT	CSARELQRQDTQYF
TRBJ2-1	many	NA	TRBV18	TGTGCCAGCTCCCATGCGGACTACAATGAGCAGTTCTTC	CASSHADYNEQFF
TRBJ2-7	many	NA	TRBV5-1	TGCGCCAGCAGCGGGTCAAGGTTCTCCTACGAGCAGTACTTC	CASSGSRFSYEQYF
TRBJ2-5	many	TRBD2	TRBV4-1	TGCGCCAGCAGCCGGACTAGCGGGCAAGAGACCCAGTACTTC	CASSRTSGQETQYF
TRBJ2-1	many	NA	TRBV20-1	TGCAGTGCTAGAGATCGGGGGGACAGGTACTACAATGAGCAGTTCTTC	CSARDRGDRYYNEQFF
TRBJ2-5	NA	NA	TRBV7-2	TGTGCCAGCACCGGGGCCCTGCAAGAGACCCAGTACTTC	CASTGALQETQYF
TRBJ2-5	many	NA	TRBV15	TGTGCTACCAGCAGAGAACGCAGGGGACGGTTCCAGTACTTC	CATSRERRGRFQYF
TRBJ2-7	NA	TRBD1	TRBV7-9	TGTGCCAGCAGCTTCAGGGACAGCGCTAGGGAGCAGTACTTC	CASSFRDSAREQYF
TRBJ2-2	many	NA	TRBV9	TGTGCCAGCAGCGCCCAGCCTCAGAACACCGGGGAGCTGTTTTTT	CASSAQPQNTGELFF
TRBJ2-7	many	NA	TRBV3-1	TGTGCCAGCAGCCAAGAATTAAGTGGATACGAGCAGTACTTC	CASSQELSGYEQYF
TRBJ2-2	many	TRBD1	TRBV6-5	TGTGCCAGCAGGATCGGGGAGAAGGGGGCCCACGGGGAGCTGTTTTTT	CASRIGEKGAHGELFF
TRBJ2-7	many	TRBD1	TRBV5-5	TGTGCCAGCAGCTTGGCCGGGACAGGGGGCATCGAGCAGTACTTC	CASSLAGTGGIEQYF
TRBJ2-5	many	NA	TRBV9	TGTGCCAGCAGCGTAGCTGAGGGGTGGGTGGAAGAGACCCAGTACTTC	CASSVAEGWVEETQYF
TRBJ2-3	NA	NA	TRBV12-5	TGTGCTAGTGGCCAGGACTCTACTAGCACAGATACGCAGTATTTT	CASGQDSTSTDTQYF
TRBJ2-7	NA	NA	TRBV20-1	TGCAGTGCTAGAGATCGGCACCGAAGTTACGAGCAGTACTTC	CSARDRHRSYEQYF
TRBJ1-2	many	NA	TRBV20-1	TGCAGTGCTAGACCCGGAACTCTATATGGCTACACCTTC	CSARPGTLYGYTF
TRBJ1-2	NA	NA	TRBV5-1	TGCGCCAGCAGCTTGGGACCTGGACAGTACTATGGCCACACTTTC	CASSLGPGQYYGHTF
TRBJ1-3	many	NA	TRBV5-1	TGCGCCAGCAGCTCGAACCTCGGACTTTCTGGAAACACCATATATTTT	CASSSNLGLSGNTIYF
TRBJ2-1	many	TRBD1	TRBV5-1	TGCGCCAGCAGCTTTGCGGGACAGGCTTACGATGAGCAGTTCTTC	CASSFAGQAYDEQFF
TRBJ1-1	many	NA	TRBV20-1	TGCAGTGCAACCGACAGGACTATAAACACTGAAGCTTTCTTT	CSATDRTINTEAFF
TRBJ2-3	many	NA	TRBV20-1	TGCAGTGCTAATGAGGACGGCACAGATACGCAGTATTTT	CSANEDGTDTQYF
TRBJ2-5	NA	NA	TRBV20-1	TGCAGTGCTAGAAATTGGCGGGGATTGATAGAGACCCAGTACTTC	CSARNWRGLIETQYF
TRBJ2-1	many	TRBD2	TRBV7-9	TGTGCCAGCAGCGACCATTCTGGACTAGCGGGGGCCCACAATGAGCAGTTCTTC	CASSDHSGLAGAHNEQFF
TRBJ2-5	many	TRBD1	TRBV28	TGTGCCAGCAGGGGGACAGTCAAGACCCAGTACTTC	CASRGTVKTQYF
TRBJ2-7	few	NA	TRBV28	TGTGCCAGCAGACCCCAGGGGTTTATCCCCTACGAGCAGTACTTC	CASRPQGFIPYEQYF
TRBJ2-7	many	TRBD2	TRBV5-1	TGCGCCAGCAGCTTGGGCGGGGGGACCTACGAGCAGTACTTC	CASSLGGGTYEQYF
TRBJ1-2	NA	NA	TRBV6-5	TGTGCCAGCAGTTTTAGGGTCTTTGGCTATGGCTACACCTTC	CASSFRVFGYGYTF
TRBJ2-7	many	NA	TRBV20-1	TGCAGTGCTAGTTACCGGCCCGACTTAAGCTACGAGCAGTACTTC	CSASYRPDLSYEQYF
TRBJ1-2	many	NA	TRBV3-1	TGTGCCAGCAGCCGAAGTTACGGGGGACCGGGCTACACCTTC	CASSRSYGGPGYTF
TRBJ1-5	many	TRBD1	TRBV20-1	TGCAGTGCTAGAGTTTTAACCGGGACAGAAATTCATAGCAATCAGCCCCAGCATTTT	CSARVLTGTEIHSNQPQHF
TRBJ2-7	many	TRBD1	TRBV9	TGTGCCAGCAGCTCCCGGGACAGGGGGACCTACGAGCAGTACTTC	CASSSRDRGTYEQYF
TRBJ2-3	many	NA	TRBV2	TGTGCCAGCAGTGACAGCACAGATACGCAGTATTTT	CASSDSTDTQYF
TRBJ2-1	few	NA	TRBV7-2	TGTGCCAGCAGCCCGGGACGGAACAATGAGCAGTTCTTC	CASSPGRNNEQFF
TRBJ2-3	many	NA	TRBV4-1	TGCGCCAGCAGCCTGGGAACAGCCACAGATACGCAGTATTTT	CASSLGTATDTQYF
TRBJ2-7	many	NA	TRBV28	TGTGCCAGCAGTTCGGTCCCCGCGAGGGCGTCCTACGAGCAGTACTTC	CASSSVPARASYEQYF
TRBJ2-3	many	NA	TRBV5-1	TGCGCCAGCAGCTTGGTTGGAGGGATCAGCGCAGATACGCAGTATTTT	CASSLVGGISADTQYF
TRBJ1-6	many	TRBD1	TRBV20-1	TGCAGTGCTAGAGATTGGGGACAGTCCAATTCACCCCTCCACTTT	CSARDWGQSNSPLHF
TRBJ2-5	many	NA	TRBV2	TGTGCCATTTCGGGGGGCCGGCAAGAGACCCAGTACTTC	CAISGGRQETQYF
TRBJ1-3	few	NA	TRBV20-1	TGCAGTGCTCTCCAGGGAGTCGGAAACACCATATATTTT	CSALQGVGNTIYF
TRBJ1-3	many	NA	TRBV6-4	TGTGCCAGCAGACCAGGGTTCTCTGGAAACACCATATATTTT	CASRPGFSGNTIYF
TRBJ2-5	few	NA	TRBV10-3	TGTGCCATCAGTGAGTCTAACGATTGGCGGAAAGAGACCCAGTACTTC	CAISESNDWRKETQYF
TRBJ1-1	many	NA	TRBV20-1	TGCAGTGCTAGGGTCGGGGTCCTCACTGAAGCTTTCTTT	CSARVGVLTEAFF
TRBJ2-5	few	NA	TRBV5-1	TGCGCCAGCAGCTCCGTGGACCCGTCAAAAGAGACCCAGTACTTC	CASSSVDPSKETQYF